This T cell receptor beta chain was captured in a study of T cell repertoires in cytomegalovirus infection. Turning to the study itself: Recently identified HLA-C-restricted CMV epitopes were among the peptides used. Carrying CMV and the relevant HLA type showed in public TCR beta signatures.

As concerns this clonotype: Its antigen remains unidentified.

General study points: HLA-C-restricted, CMV-specific TCR beta clonotypes were dominant ex vivo.

V lost 1 base and J 0 bases, leaving 9 bases between the germline ends. The CDR3 spans 15 residues. CDR1 is SGHVS and CDR2 is FNYEAQ in the germline V gene. TCRdb called the reads again in MiXCR, with one record for every CDR3 protein. Of 90,000 to 120,000 distinct CDR3 sequences listed, around 45% are singletons. The starting material was CD8+ T cells from cultured PBMCs, obtained from culture after CMV antigen stimulation. The V and J genes are TRBV7-6 and TRBJ1-1; D unclear. The clonotype originates from a human donor in good health (CMV status not recorded). Some clones in this sample may be carry-over from other donors' samples. The CDR3 region has the DNA TGTGCCAGCAGCTTAGAAAGACAAGTGAACACTGAAGCTTTCTTT. As protein: CASSLERQVNTEAFF.